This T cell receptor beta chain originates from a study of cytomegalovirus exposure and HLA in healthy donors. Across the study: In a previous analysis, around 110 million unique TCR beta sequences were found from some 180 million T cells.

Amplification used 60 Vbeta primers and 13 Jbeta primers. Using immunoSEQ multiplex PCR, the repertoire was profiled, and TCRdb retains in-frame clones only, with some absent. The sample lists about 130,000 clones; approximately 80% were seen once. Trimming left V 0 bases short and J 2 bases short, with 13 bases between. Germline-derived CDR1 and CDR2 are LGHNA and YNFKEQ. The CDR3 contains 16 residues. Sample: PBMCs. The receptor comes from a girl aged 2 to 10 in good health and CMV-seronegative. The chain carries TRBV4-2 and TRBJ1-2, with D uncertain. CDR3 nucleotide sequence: TGTGCCAGCAGCCAAGACGCGGGGAACAACAACTATGGCTACACCTTC. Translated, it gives CASSQDAGNNNYGYTF.